The 14 T cell receptor beta chains reported below all come from one sample, sequenced in a study of technical replicates of blood from several donors. Clones were sequenced by immunoSEQ multiplex PCR, and TCRdb holds only the in-frame ones, with some missing. This sample has 66,000 or so clones, with roughly 88% found just once. Sequenced input: PBMCs. These receptors all come from a human donor in good health. Some clones in this sample may be carry-over from other donors' samples.

The chain couples TRBV4-1 to TRBJ2-2; the match to TRBD2 covers 8 bases. This CDR3 is built from 16 residues. J was trimmed by 6 bases and V by 4 bases; bases with no gene match: 10. Germline CDR1 and CDR2: MGHRA and YSYEKL. As DNA, the CDR3 is TGCGCCAGCAGCCGACGGCCAGCGGGAGACCCCGGGGAGCTGTTTTTT. Amino acids: CASSRRPAGDPGELFF.

This rearrangement joins TRBV30 to TRBJ1-1; D is undetermined. The CDR3 length is 12 residues. Germline-derived CDR1 and CDR2 are GTSNPN and SVGIG (reference sequence). Trimming removed 4 bases at V and 5 bases at J, with 11 bases between. The CDR3 DNA is TGTGCCTGGATCGGTGGCGGGACTGAAGCTTTCTTT. Protein product: CAWIGGGTEAFF.

The chain combines TRBV2 with TRBJ2-7, with D tentatively TRBD2 (5 bases). From germline, CDR1 is SNHLY and CDR2 FYNNEI. This CDR3 is 16 amino acids long. V was shortened by 5 bases and J by 4 bases, with 21 bases between the two germline ends. The CDR3 DNA reads TGTGCCAGCAGTAGCTATGACGGGGTTTGGGCTTACGAGCAGTACTTC. It codes for CASSSYDGVWAYEQYF.

The chain combines TRBV4-1 with TRBJ1-1; D possibly corresponds to TRBD1 (5 bases). Trimming cost V 3 bases and J 1 base, with 9 bases left between them. CDR1 is MGHRA and CDR2 is YSYEKL in the germline V gene. The CDR3 is made up of 14 amino acids. The CDR3 DNA sequence: TGCGCCAGCAGCCACGGGGGGGGGAACACTGAAGCTTTCTTT. Translated, it gives CASSHGGGNTEAFF.

The rearrangement links TRBV18 to TRBJ2-7; 8 bases align to TRBD2. The CDR3 totals 14 residues. The germline gives CDR1 KGHSH, CDR2 LQKENI. After removal of 6 bases from V and 2 bases from J, the junction contained 6 bases not matched to a gene. As DNA, the CDR3 is TGTGCCAGCTCGTCCGGGAGGGGCACCTACGAGCAGTACTTC. This gives the protein CASSSGRGTYEQYF.

CDR3 region: CASTPGPSIYGYTF. In nucleotides, the CDR3 is TGTGCCAGCACTCCAGGGCCTTCAATCTATGGCTACACCTTC. The chain links TRBV7-2 to TRBJ1-2; possibly TRBD1 for D (5 bases). CDR3 size: 14 residues. Germline V lookup: CDR1 SGHTA, CDR2 FQGNSA. V lost 7 bases and J 4 bases, leaving 16 bases between the germline ends.

DNA of the CDR3: TGTGCCAGCAGCATTCAGGGAACAAGGAAACTGTTTTTT. Translated: CASSIQGTRKLFF. The chain couples TRBV7-2 to TRBJ1-4, with D possibly being TRBD1 (5 bases). The V gene lost 5 bases and the J gene lost 11 bases, with 15 bases spanning the gap. CDR3 length: 13 residues. Per the germline V gene, CDR1 is SGHTA and CDR2 is FQGNSA.

The chain has TRBV4-3 and TRBJ1-2; D possibly corresponds to TRBD1 (5 bases). The CDR3 extends over 15 amino acids. The germline V gene encodes CDR1 LGHNA and CDR2 YSLEER. V was pared by 4 bases and J by 3 bases, with 15 bases between. DNA for the CDR3: TGCGCCAGCAGCCCCGCGGGGGGTCGCGACTATGGCTACACCTTC. It is translated as CASSPAGGRDYGYTF.

The chain uses TRBV5-1 and TRBJ1-4, with no clear D. The CDR3 is 16 residues long. The V gene lost 4 bases and the J gene lost 7 bases, with 20 bases spanning the gap. The germline CDR1 and CDR2 sequences are SGHRS and YFSETQ. CDR3 DNA: TGCGCCAGCAGCAGCGGATCAGTTGGTAGGATTGAAAAACTGTTTTTT. Translation gives CASSSGSVGRIEKLFF.

This chain uses TRBV6-5 with TRBJ1-4; 7 bases match TRBD1. The V and J ends lost 6 bases and 9 bases, in that order; junction bases with no gene match: 10. Looked up from germline, CDR1 is MNHEY and CDR2 is SVGAGI. This CDR3 has 14 residues. The CDR3 is CASSTGTVSQKLFF. Here the CDR3 DNA reads TGTGCCAGCAGCACCGGGACAGTGTCCCAAAAACTGTTTTTT.

The chain links TRBV7-9 to TRBJ2-2, with 8 positions matching TRBD2. Germline CDR1 and CDR2: SEHNR and FQNEAQ (reference sequence). The V and J ends lost 5 bases and 1 base, in that order; junction bases with no gene match: 6. This CDR3 spans 16 amino acids. CDR3 in amino acids: CASSAQSGGNTGELFF. The CDR3 nucleotides read TGTGCCAGCAGCGCTCAAAGCGGGGGGAACACCGGGGAGCTGTTTTTT.

This sequence joins TRBV19 and TRBJ2-7; 11 bases match TRBD1. Germline CDR1 is LNHDA and CDR2 is SQIVND (reference sequence). The CDR3 has 15 amino acids. V dropped 6 bases and J dropped 3; count of bases not matched to a gene: 7. This CDR3 is CASSLEGQGGYEQYF. CDR3 in DNA: TGTGCCAGTAGCCTCGAGGGACAGGGGGGCTACGAGCAGTACTTC. Together with reference TRBV19 and TRBJ2-7, the CDR3 gives the full variable domain: DGGITQSPKYLFRKEGQNVTLSCEQNLNHDAMYWYRQDPGQGLRLIYYSQIVNDFQKGDIAEGYSVSREKKESFPLTVTSAQKNPTAFYLCASSLEGQGGYEQYFGPGTRLTVT.

The rearrangement joins TRBV23-1 to TRBJ2-7; 9 bases are shared with TRBD2. TRBV23-1 is marked as an open reading frame, function uncertain. CDR3 length equals 13 residues. Trimming at V came to 2 bases and at J to 6 bases, leaving 2 bases not matched to a gene. Here the CDR3 reads CASSQAGGGEQYF. The CDR3 DNA reads TGCGCCAGCAGTCAAGCGGGGGGGGGCGAGCAGTACTTC.

V usage is TRBV2 and J usage is TRBJ2-2, with 8 bases that match TRBD2. The V gene's germline CDR1 is SNHLY and CDR2 FYNNEI. J was trimmed by 8 bases and V by 5 bases; bases with no gene match: 4. There are 13 residues in the CDR3. The CDR3 DNA reads as TGTGCCAGCAGTCCGCGGGGGGAGGGGGAGCTGTTTTTT. Protein sequence: CASSPRGEGELFF.